This TCR beta chain was sequenced in a study of T cell responses to AZD1222 COVID-19 vaccine (dated by TCRdb to the early 2020s). Regarding the complete study: AZD1222 recipients with second doses at about 4 weeks or about 12 weeks were pooled, because spike-specific TCR depth and breadth did not differ between schedules. TCR sequencing was performed for more than 230 trial participants, of whom roughly 200 were given two doses of AZD1222 and around 26 were given two doses of MenACWY control vaccine. Trial participants were enrolled by age into 18-55, 56-69 and 70-plus year subgroups, with approximately 160, 26 and 62 TCR-sequenced participants respectively. Broader findings and caveats from the paper: Conclusions about previously exposed vaccinees are limited because only six or seven AZD1222 recipients were SARS-CoV-2 seropositive at baseline. The 56-69-year group was small, and its depth increase did not reach significance, likely because of low power. Participants were mostly white British, with more females than males. The authors suggested clonal diversity may have been underestimated. Because no day 14 peak-response samples were available, the repertoires could be characterized only after the peak T cell response. A significant rise in spike-specific TCR breadth and depth was observed after two AZD1222 doses relative to day 0 and relative to MenACWY recipients. Epitopes outside the regions mutated in the B.1.351 and B.1.1.7 variants were reportedly recognized by nearly half of the unique spike-specific TCRs. CD4 TCRs associated with the vaccine covered the entire spike protein, and the dominant responses were in regions 160-218 and 743-854.

This clone occurred once. Its antigen remains undetermined. Base-call qualities are not available, and no considerably larger clone is one nucleotide away. As encoded in the germline V gene, CDR1 is MNHEY while CDR2 is SVGAGI. Taken from cysteine to phenylalanine, the CDR3 has 14 residues. Just the 42-base CDR3 DNA is kept, in frame starting at base 1. V was cut back by 4 bases and J by 3 bases, leaving a gap of 7 bases between them. According to the study, the label for this sample's time point signals: baseline before first vaccination. Samples from vaccinated people were obtained from the UK trials COV001 and COV002, which included a single-blind randomized controlled phase 2/3 trial of AZD1222 (ChAdOx1 nCoV-19) in healthy adults. For TCRbeta chain sequencing, PBMC samples were collected from trial participants at day 0 and at day 28 after the second dose. The CDR3 regions of human TCRbeta chains were subjected to immunosequencing. The study's processing was this. TCRs in the repertoires were matched against a reference library of SARS-CoV-2-specific TCRs that had been generated with the MIRA antigen-specificity platform. Breadth was defined as the fraction of unique TCRs that were SARS-CoV-2-associated. Depth was defined as the fraction of total T cells that were SARS-CoV-2-associated. Using the MIRA data, each spike-specific TCR was mapped to the spike region that the TCR reacts to and placed in a CD4 or CD8 class. Log10-transformed breadth and depth values were compared by one-way ANOVA with Sidak's multiple comparisons tests. Sourced from immuneACCESS, this table was stored by TCRdb with only in-frame sequences that have V and J called. A share of the clones is absent; for the studies checked, an unresolved V gene accounts for under half, and the remainder has no known explanation. The V and J calls and clone size were taken over from that table, and D and trimming were inferred from the DNA. The sample profile shows around 110,000 clones; 88% of them were found once. Approximately 9.6% of the sample lies in the top ten.

The sequence was obtained from an adult in good health. Sequences were derived from peripheral blood, sampled on day 0 of AZD1222 vaccination. Recombination connected TRBV6-5 to TRBJ1-6; too little of a D gene remains to name it. In nucleotide form, the sequence is TGTGCCAGCAGTTGGGAGGGCTATAATTCACCCCTCCACTTT. This gives the protein CASSWEGYNSPLHF.